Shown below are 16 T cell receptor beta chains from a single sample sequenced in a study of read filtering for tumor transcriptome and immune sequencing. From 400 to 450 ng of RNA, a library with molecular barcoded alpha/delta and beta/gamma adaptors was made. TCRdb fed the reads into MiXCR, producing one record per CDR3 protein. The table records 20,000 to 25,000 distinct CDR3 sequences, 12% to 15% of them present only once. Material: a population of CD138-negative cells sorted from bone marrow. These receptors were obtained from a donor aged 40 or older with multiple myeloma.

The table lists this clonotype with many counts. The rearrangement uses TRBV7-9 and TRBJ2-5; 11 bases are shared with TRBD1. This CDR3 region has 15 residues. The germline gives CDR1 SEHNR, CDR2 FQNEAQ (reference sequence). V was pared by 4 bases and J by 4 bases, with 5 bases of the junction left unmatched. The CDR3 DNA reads TGTGCCAGCAGCTCATGGGACAGGGGGAGAGAGACCCAGTACTTC. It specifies CASSSWDRGRETQYF.

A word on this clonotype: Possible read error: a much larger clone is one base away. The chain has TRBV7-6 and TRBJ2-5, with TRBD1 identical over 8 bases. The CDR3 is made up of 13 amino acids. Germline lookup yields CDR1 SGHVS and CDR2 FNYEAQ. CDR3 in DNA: TGTGCCTGCAGCACGACAGGGGAAGAGACCCAGTACTTC. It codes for CACSTTGEETQYF.

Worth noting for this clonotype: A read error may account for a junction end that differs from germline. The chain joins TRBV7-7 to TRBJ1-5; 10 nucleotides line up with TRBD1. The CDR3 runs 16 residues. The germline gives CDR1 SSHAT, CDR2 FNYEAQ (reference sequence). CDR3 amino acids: CAGSLTGGTGNQPQHF. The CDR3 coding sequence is TGTGCCGGCAGCTTGACAGGGGGCACGGGCAATCAGCCCCAGCATTTT.

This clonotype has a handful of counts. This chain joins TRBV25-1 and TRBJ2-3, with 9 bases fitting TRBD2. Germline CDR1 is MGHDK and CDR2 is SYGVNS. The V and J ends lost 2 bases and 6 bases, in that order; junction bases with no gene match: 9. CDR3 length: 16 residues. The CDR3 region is CASSERVAGVRDTQYF. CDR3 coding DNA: TGTGCCAGCAGTGAACGGGTAGCGGGAGTACGGGATACGCAGTATTTT.

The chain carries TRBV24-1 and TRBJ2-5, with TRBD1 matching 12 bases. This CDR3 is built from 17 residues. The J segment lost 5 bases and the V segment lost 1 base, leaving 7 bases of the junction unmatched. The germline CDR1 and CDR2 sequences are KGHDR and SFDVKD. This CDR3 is CATSDFGGTGGRETQYF. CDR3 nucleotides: TGTGCCACCAGTGATTTTGGGGGGACAGGGGGCCGGGAGACCCAGTACTTC.

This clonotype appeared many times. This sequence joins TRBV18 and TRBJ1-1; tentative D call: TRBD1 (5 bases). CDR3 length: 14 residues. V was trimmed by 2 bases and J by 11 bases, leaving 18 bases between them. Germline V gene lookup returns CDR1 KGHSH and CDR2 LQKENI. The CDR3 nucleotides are TGTGCCAGCTCACCATTCGGGACCCCCGAGGGGGCTTTCTTT. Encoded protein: CASSPFGTPEGAFF. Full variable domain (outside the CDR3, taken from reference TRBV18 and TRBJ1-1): NAGVMQNPRHLVRRRGQEARLRCSPMKGHSHVYWYRQLPEEGLKFMVYLQKENIIDESGMPKERFSAEFPKEGPSILRIQQVVRGDSAAYFCASSPFGTPEGAFFGQGTRLTVV.

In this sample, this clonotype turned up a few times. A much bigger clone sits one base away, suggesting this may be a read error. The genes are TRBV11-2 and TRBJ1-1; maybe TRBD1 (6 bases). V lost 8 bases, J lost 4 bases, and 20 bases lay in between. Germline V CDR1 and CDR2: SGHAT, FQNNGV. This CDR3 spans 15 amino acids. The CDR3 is CASRPPVRGGTEAFF. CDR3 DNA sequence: TGTGCCAGCCGCCCCCCAGTCAGAGGGGGCACTGAAGCTTTCTTT. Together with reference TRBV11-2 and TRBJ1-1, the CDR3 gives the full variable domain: EAGVAQSPRYKIIEKRQSVAFWCNPISGHATLYWYQQILGQGPKLLIQFQNNGVVDDSQLPKDRFSAERLKGVDSTLKIQPAKLEDSAVYLCASRPPVRGGTEAFFGQGTRLTVV.

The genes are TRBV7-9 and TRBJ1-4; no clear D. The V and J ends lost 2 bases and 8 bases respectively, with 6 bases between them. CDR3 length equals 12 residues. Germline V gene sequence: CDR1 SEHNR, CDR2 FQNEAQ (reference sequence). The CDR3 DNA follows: TGTGCCAGCAGCTTAAGGTTGGAAAAACTGTTTTTT. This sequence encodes CASSLRLEKLFF. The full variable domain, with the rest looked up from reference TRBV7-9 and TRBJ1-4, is DTGVSQNPRHKITKRGQNVTFRCDPISEHNRLYWYRQTLGQGPEFLTYFQNEAQLEKSRLLSDRFSAERPKGSFSTLEIQRTEQGDSAMYLCASSLRLEKLFFGSGTQLSVL.

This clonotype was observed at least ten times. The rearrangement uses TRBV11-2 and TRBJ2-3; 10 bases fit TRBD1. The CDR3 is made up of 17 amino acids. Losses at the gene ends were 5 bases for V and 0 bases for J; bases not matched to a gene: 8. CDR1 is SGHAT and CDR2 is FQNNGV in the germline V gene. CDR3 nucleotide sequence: TGTGCCAGCAGCCCACTAAGGGGACAGGGGAGCACAGATACGCAGTATTTT. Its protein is CASSPLRGQGSTDTQYF.

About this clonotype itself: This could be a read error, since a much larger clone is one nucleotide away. As DNA, the CDR3 is TGTGCCAGCAGTCAGGGGTTCGCGGAGACCCAGTACTTC. It translates to CASSQGFAETQYF. The chain uses TRBV2 and TRBJ2-5; D is perhaps TRBD1 (6 bases). The length of the CDR3 is 13 residues. Trimming removed 5 bases at V and 5 bases at J, with 12 bases between. Germline-derived CDR1 and CDR2 are SNHLY and FYNNEI.

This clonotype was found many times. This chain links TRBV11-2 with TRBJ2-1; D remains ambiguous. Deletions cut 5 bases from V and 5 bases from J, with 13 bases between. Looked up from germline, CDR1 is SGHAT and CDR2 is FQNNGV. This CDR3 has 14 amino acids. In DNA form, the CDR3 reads TGTGCCAGCAGCCTACCCCCTAACAACAATGAGCAGTTCTTC. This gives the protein CASSLPPNNNEQFF. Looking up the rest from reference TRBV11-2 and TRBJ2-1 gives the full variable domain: EAGVAQSPRYKIIEKRQSVAFWCNPISGHATLYWYQQILGQGPKLLIQFQNNGVVDDSQLPKDRFSAERLKGVDSTLKIQPAKLEDSAVYLCASSLPPNNNEQFFGPGTRLTVL.

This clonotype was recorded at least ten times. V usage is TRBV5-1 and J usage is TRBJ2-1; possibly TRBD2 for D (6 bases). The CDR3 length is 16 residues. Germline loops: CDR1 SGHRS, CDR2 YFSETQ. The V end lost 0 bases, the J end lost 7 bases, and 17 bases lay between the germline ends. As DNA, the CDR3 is TGCGCCAGCAGCTTGGCGTTAGCGGACACGAGAAATGAGCAGTTCTTC. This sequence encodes CASSLALADTRNEQFF.

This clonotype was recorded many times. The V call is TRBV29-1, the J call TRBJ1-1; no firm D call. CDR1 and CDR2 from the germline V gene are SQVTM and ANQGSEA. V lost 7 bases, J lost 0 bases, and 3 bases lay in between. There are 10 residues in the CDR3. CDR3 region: CSALNTEAFF. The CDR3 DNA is TGCAGCGCCCTGAACACTGAAGCTTTCTTT.

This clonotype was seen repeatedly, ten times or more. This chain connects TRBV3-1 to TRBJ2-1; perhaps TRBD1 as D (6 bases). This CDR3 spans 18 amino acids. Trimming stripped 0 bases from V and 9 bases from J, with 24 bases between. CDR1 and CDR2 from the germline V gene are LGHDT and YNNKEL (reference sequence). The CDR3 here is CASSQERPTGYPMGEQFF. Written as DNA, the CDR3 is TGTGCCAGCAGCCAAGAAAGACCGACAGGCTATCCAATGGGTGAGCAGTTCTTC.

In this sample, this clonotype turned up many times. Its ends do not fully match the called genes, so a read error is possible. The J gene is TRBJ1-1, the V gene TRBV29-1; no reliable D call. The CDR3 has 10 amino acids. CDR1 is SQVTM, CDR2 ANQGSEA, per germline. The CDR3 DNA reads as TGCAGCGTTGAGGGAAGACGGCCGTCATTT. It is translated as CSVEGRRPSF.

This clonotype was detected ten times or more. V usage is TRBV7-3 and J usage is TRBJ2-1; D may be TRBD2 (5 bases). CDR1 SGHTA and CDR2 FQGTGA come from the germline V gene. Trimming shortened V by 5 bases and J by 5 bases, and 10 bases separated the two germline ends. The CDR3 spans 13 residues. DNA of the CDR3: TGTGCCAGCAGCCCCGGACTGGACAATGAGCAGTTCTTC. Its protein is CASSPGLDNEQFF.